These T cell receptor beta chains were read from a single sample in a study of T cells after yellow fever vaccination. TCRdb analysed the 5' RACE reads with MiXCR anew, one entry per CDR3 protein. The sample has hundreds of thousands of distinct CDR3 sequences, 4.1% seen once. The sequenced sample was PBMCs, obtained 5 days after the yellow fever booster vaccination. The receptors shown here come from a man aged 18 to 35 who received the YFV17D yellow fever vaccine. The CDR3 runs from the conserved cysteine through the conserved F or W. D genes are given only for firm matches. The listing skips clone size in some rows; elsewhere it reads once, few, many or a size class.

J gene	D gene	V gene	clone size	CDR3 DNA	CDR3 protein
TRBJ2-1	TRBD1	TRBV6-5	.	TGTGCCAGCACCGCCCCAGGGGGTTCGCAGTTCTTC	CASTAPGGSQFF
TRBJ2-6	TRBD1	TRBV5-1	few	TGCGCCAGCAGCTTGGTCGACAGGGGGTATGGGGCCAACGTCCTGACTTTC	CASSLVDRGYGANVLTF
TRBJ2-2	.	TRBV4-3	few	TGCGCCAGCAGCCAATCTGGGGGGCACACCGGGGAGCTGTTTTTT	CASSQSGGHTGELFF
TRBJ2-1	.	TRBV6-1	few	TGTGCCAGCAGTCCGACTATCGCCTACAATGAGCAGTTCTTC	CASSPTIAYNEQFF
TRBJ2-1	TRBD2	TRBV7-9	few	TGTGCCAGCAGCTCCTCTAGCGGACGGGGTGGTGAGCAGTTCTTC	CASSSSSGRGGEQFF
TRBJ1-2	.	TRBV7-2	.	TGTGCCAGCAGCTCGCCAGGATCCAGGGATGGCTACACCTTC	CASSSPGSRDGYTF
TRBJ1-3	.	TRBV4-3	few	TGCGCCAGCAGCCAAGATCAAGGGACCCCCTCTGGAAACACCATATATTTT	CASSQDQGTPSGNTIYF
TRBJ2-3	TRBD2	TRBV7-9	few	TGTGCCAGCAGCTCCCGGACTAGCGGGGGGCCGTACCTTGCGCAGTATTTT	CASSSRTSGGPYLAQYF
TRBJ2-5	.	TRBV5-1	few	TGCGCCAGCAGCGTGGGATTTAATGGGGAGACCCAGTACTTC	CASSVGFNGETQYF
TRBJ1-4	.	TRBV27	few	TGTGCCAGCAGTTTAAAAACTAATGAAAAACTGTTTTTT	CASSLKTNEKLFF
TRBJ2-6	.	TRBV12-3/TRBV12-4	few	TGTGCCAGCAGTTTACTATCCGTGCAGTCTGGGGCCAACGTCCTGACTTTC	CASSLLSVQSGANVLTF
TRBJ2-2	.	TRBV5-1	many	TGCGCCAGCCGCGCCCGGGGGATTAGATCGAACACCGGGGAGCTGTTTTTT	CASRARGIRSNTGELFF
TRBJ1-5	.	TRBV12-3/TRBV12-4	few	TGTGCCAGCAGTCCTGAAGGGTCCAATCAGCCCCAGCATTTT	CASSPEGSNQPQHF
TRBJ1-2	TRBD1	TRBV29-1	few	TGCAGCGCTAGGACAGGGCAATATGGCTACACCTTC	CSARTGQYGYTF
TRBJ2-7	TRBD1	TRBV6-5	few	TGTGCCAGCAGTTACTCGTCCGGGACAGGGACCTACGAGCAGTACTTC	CASSYSSGTGTYEQYF
TRBJ2-4	.	TRBV4-1	few	TGCGCCAGCAGCCAAGTTAGGGGGGACATTCAGTACTTC	CASSQVRGDIQYF
TRBJ2-1	TRBD2	TRBV4-3	many	TGCGCCAGCAGCCAGCCCAGCGGGGGTAGGAATGAGCAGTTCTTC	CASSQPSGGRNEQFF
TRBJ1-4	TRBD1	TRBV12-3/TRBV12-4	.	TGTGCCAGCAGTCCCTGGGACAGCCCAAGAGACGGACTGTTTTTT	CASSPWDSPRDGLFF
TRBJ1-2	.	TRBV20-1	few	TGCAGTGCTAGTTCAGCAACGAACTATGGCTACACCTTC	CSASSATNYGYTF
TRBJ2-7	TRBD2	TRBV7-2	.	TGTGCCAGCAGCCATCCCCGAGGAACTAGCGGGGGCCAAATCTCCTACGAGCAGTACTTC	CASSHPRGTSGGQISYEQYF
TRBJ1-1	TRBD1	TRBV15	.	TGTGCCACCAGCAGCTACAGGGGTGCCGGCACTGAAGCTTTCTTT	CATSSYRGAGTEAFF
TRBJ2-5	TRBD2	TRBV7-2	many	TGTGCCAGCAGCTTTCCCACTAGCGGAGAAGAGACCCAGTACTTC	CASSFPTSGEETQYF
TRBJ2-1	.	TRBV4-3	many	TGCGCCAGCAGCCAAGTTAAGGGGAACAATGAGCAGTTCTTC	CASSQVKGNNEQFF
TRBJ1-6	.	TRBV7-9	few	TGTGCCAGCTCCGCAATAGGAACTAATTCACCCCTCCACTTT	CASSAIGTNSPLHF
TRBJ1-2	.	TRBV3-1	few	TGTGCCAGCAGCCGAGAGTCCTATGGCTACACCTTC	CASSRESYGYTF
TRBJ2-7	.	TRBV29-1	few	TGCAGCGCCTCAGGGCCGGGGACCTACGAGCAGTACTTC	CSASGPGTYEQYF
TRBJ1-5	.	TRBV28	few	TGTGCCAGCAGTTTATCGTCTCCTCTCCAGCATTTT	CASSLSSPLQHF
TRBJ1-5	.	TRBV20-1	many	TGCAGTTCGGGGGACCCTAGCAATCAGCCCCAGCATTTT	CSSGDPSNQPQHF
TRBJ2-7	.	TRBV21-1	.	TGTGCCAGCAGCAAAGTCGTGGGACCGAGCCTCTACGAGCAGTACTTC	CASSKVVGPSLYEQYF
TRBJ1-6	TRBD1	TRBV6-5	few	TGTGCCAGCAGTTACGCCGGACAGGGGAATTCACCCCTCCACTTT	CASSYAGQGNSPLHF
TRBJ1-6	.	TRBV3-1	few	TGTGCCAGCAGCGAAGTAGGGGGGGCCTCACCCCTCCACTTT	CASSEVGGASPLHF
TRBJ2-2	TRBD2	TRBV4-3	.	TGCGCCAGCAGCCATGGGACTAGATTATTCCCAGGGGAGCTGTTTTTT	CASSHGTRLFPGELFF